The next 11 T cell receptor beta chains were all read from a single sample in a study of OX40 agonist ivuxolimab in advanced cancers. Sequencing used immunoSEQ multiplex PCR; TCRdb keeps in-frame clones, though not all of them. Of about 34,000 clones listed, roughly 84% are singletons. The sample here was CD4+ or CD8+ T cells sorted from blood, taken in a trial of the OX40 agonist ivuxolimab. These TCRs come from an adult with an advanced solid tumor such as melanoma, head and neck, liver or kidney cancer.

The chain has TRBV28 and TRBJ2-7; D gene uncertain. Trimming pared 3 bases from V and 2 bases from J, leaving 8 bases between. CDR1 MDHEN and CDR2 SYDVKM come from the germline V gene. CDR3 length: 13 amino acids. This chain's CDR3 is CASSFNFAYEQYF. CDR3 bases: TGTGCCAGCAGTTTTAATTTTGCCTACGAGCAGTACTTC.

This chain connects TRBV7-8 to TRBJ2-2; 10 bases align to TRBD2. This CDR3 has 16 amino acids. Germline V gives CDR1 SGHVS, CDR2 FQNEAQ. The trim removed 5 bases at V and 5 bases at J, leaving 8 bases unmatched. The CDR3 DNA is TGTGCCAGCAGCCTCGGACTAGCGGACGGGACCGGGGAGCTGTTTTTT. Amino acid sequence: CASSLGLADGTGELFF.

This chain joins TRBV9 and TRBJ2-3, with TRBD1 identical over 7 bases. CDR1 is SGDLS and CDR2 is YYNGEE in the germline V gene. The CDR3 runs to 13 residues. Unmatched junction bases numbered 5, after V lost 3 bases and J lost 7 bases. The CDR3: CASSADRDHTQYF. CDR3 bases: TGTGCCAGCAGCGCCGACAGGGATCATACGCAGTATTTT.

The chain joins TRBV7-7 to TRBJ2-5; 7 nucleotides align to TRBD1. Germline assignment: CDR1 SSHAT and CDR2 FNYEAQ (reference sequence). The CDR3 extends over 17 amino acids. The V gene end was trimmed by 4 bases and the J gene end by 5 bases; junction bases not matched to a gene: 16. Written as DNA, the CDR3 is TGTGCCAGCAGCTCGGGACAGATGATAGGGGGTTTGGAGACCCAGTACTTC. It is translated as CASSSGQMIGGLETQYF.

This rearrangement joins TRBV15 to TRBJ2-3; a weak D match, TRBD2 (6 bases). Germline V lookup: CDR1 LNHNV, CDR2 YYDKDF (reference sequence). Trimming pared 8 bases from V and 2 bases from J, leaving 17 bases between. This CDR3 is 15 amino acids long. The CDR3 here is CATGRGRRVTDTQYF. CDR3 nucleotide sequence: TGTGCCACCGGCCGAGGGAGGAGGGTCACAGATACGCAGTATTTT.

With respect to this clone: Other nucleotide sequences from this sample produce the same CDR3. The chain is built from TRBV5-6 and TRBJ2-7; D is unclear. V shed 8 bases and J shed 3 bases, with 24 bases lying between them. This CDR3 has 16 amino acids. Germline CDR1 SGHDT, CDR2 YYEEEE. This CDR3 reads CASSPVNIGPNYEQYF. The CDR3 DNA is TGTGCCAGTAGCCCGGTTAATATAGGGCCCAACTACGAGCAGTACTTC.

V is TRBV5-4 and J is TRBJ2-1; possibly TRBD1 for D (6 bases). Looked up from germline, CDR1 is SGHNT and CDR2 is YYREEE (reference sequence). Trimming pared 7 bases from V and 2 bases from J, leaving 25 bases between. The CDR3 runs to 18 residues. CDR3 in DNA: TGTGCCAGCTTGGGGGCCCGGGACGAAAGAAGCCCCTACAATGAGCAGTTCTTC. This translates into CASLGARDERSPYNEQFF.

The chain uses TRBV6-1 and TRBJ2-7; D might be TRBD1 (6 bases). CDR1 and CDR2 from the germline V gene are MNHNS and SASEGT. This CDR3 is 13 amino acids long. V was cut by 6 bases and J by 2 bases, with 11 bases left in between. The CDR3 here is CASSYGQPYEQYF. In nucleotides, the CDR3 is TGTGCCAGCAGCTACGGACAGCCCTACGAGCAGTACTTC.

The table lists this clone with many counts. The chain has TRBV7-6 and TRBJ2-1; 8 positions match TRBD1. Germline V gene lookup returns CDR1 SGHVS and CDR2 FNYEAQ. CDR3 length: 15 amino acids. V trimming: 9 bases; J trimming: 2 bases; junction bases outside the gene matches: 9. The CDR3 here is CASKRGTGAYNEQFF. The CDR3, as DNA: TGTGCCAGTAAAAGGGGGACAGGCGCCTACAATGAGCAGTTCTTC.

The chain recombines TRBV9 with TRBJ1-1; D call uncertain. Germline V lookup: CDR1 SGDLS, CDR2 YYNGEE. Trimming shortened V by 0 bases and J by 3 bases, and 12 bases separated the two germline ends. The CDR3 totals 15 residues. CDR3 in amino acids: CASSVEITPHTEAFF. The CDR3, as DNA: TGTGCCAGCAGCGTAGAAATCACCCCGCACACTGAAGCTTTCTTT.

The chain has TRBV27 and TRBJ2-5, with unresolved D. Germline V lookup: CDR1 MNHEY, CDR2 SMNVEV (reference sequence). V was cut by 3 bases and J by 11 bases, with 10 bases left in between. This CDR3 is built from 11 residues. CDR3 sequence: CASSFSGSQYF. DNA of the CDR3: TGTGCCAGCAGTTTTTCTGGATCGCAGTACTTC.